This T cell receptor (beta chain) was captured by sequencing in a study of T-cell memory formation after mild COVID-19. Study-wide context: TCR clusters showed largely donor specificity. Study-level points and caveats: Prior to infection, memory already included some responding clones, suggesting cross-reactive memory joined. Largely, contracting CD4+ clones fell within CM and EM, and contracting CD8+ clones within EMRA.

One entry per CDR3 protein, called by TCRdb with MiXCR from the 5' RACE reads. The sample has about 4,900 distinct CDR3 sequences, 20% to 25% seen once. With 0 bases removed from V and 5 bases from J, the gap between germline ends came to 8 bases. Per germline, CDR1 SGHNT and CDR2 YYREEE (reference sequence). The length of the CDR3 is 13 residues. This clonotype was observed at least ten times. The antigen is unknown. Sequenced material: PBMCs or a T cell subset sorted from them (not recorded which). This sequence was found in an adult who had mild COVID-19 (a few samples of this study predate the infection). Cell type and time point are not known. This chain connects TRBV5-4 to TRBJ1-1; D remains ambiguous. This CDR3 reads CASSLEGWTEAFF. The CDR3 DNA follows: TGTGCCAGCAGCTTGGAGGGTTGGACTGAAGCTTTCTTT.